The sequence of this TCR beta chain was determined in a study of cytomegalovirus exposure and HLA in healthy donors. The CDR3 has 15 residues. Looked up from germline, CDR1 is PRHDT and CDR2 is FYEKMQ (reference sequence). With V trimmed by 4 bases and J by 3 bases, 7 bases remained unmatched. General observations from the study: Generally TCR sequences proved uncommon, though certain public TCRs appeared in numerous donors.

Turning to this clone: Its target is not known.

The PCR had 60 Vbeta and 13 Jbeta primers. Sequencing used immunoSEQ multiplex PCR; TCRdb keeps in-frame clones, though not all of them. The table lists about 200,000 clones, over 60% of them singletons, with 1.5% to 2% in the top ten. The origin of this receptor is a male donor in good health and CMV-seronegative. The genes are TRBV13 and TRBJ2-7, with 9 bases fitting TRBD1. Material for sequencing was PBMCs. In DNA, the CDR3 is TGTGCCAGCAGCTATGGACAGGGGATTATCTACGAGCAGTACTTC. This sequence encodes CASSYGQGIIYEQYF. Drawing the rest from reference TRBV13 and TRBJ2-7, the complete variable domain is AAGVIQSPRHLIKEKRETATLKCYPIPRHDTVYWYQQGPGQDPQFLISFYEKMQSDKGSIPDRFSAQQFSDYHSELNMSSLELGDSALYFCASSYGQGIIYEQYFGPGTRLTVT.